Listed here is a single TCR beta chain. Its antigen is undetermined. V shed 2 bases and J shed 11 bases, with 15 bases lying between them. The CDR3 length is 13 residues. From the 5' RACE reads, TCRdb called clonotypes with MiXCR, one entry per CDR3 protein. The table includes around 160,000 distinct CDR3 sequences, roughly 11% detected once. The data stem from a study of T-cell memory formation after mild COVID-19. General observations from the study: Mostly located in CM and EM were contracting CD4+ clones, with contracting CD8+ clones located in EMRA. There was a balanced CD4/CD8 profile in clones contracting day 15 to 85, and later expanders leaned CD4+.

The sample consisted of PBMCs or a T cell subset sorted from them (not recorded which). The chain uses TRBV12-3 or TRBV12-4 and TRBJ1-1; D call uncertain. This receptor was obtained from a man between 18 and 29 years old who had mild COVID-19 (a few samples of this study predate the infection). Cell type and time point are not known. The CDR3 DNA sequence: TGTGCCAGCAGTTTACAAGACAAGATTGGGGCTTTCTTT. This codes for CASSLQDKIGAFF.